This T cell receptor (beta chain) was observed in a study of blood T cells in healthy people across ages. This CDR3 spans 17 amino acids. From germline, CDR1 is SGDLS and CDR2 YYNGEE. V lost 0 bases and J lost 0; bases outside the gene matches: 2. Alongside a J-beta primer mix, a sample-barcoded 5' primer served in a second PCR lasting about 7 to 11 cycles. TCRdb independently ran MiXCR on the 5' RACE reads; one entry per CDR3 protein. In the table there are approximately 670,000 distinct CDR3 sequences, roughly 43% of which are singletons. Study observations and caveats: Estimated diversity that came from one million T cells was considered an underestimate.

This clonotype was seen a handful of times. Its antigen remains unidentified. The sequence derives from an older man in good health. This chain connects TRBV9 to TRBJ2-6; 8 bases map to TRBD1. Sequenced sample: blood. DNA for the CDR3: TGTGCCAGCAGCGTAGAAACAGGGGGCTCTGGGGCCAACGTCCTGACTTTC. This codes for CASSVETGGSGANVLTF.